This T cell receptor beta chain originates from a study of blood T cell repertoires in COVID-19. Study context: COVID-19 samples from acute and convalescent phases originated in the United States, Italy and Spain. Sources were T cells, B-cell-depleted T cells, or PBMCs; the material itself was cDNA or gDNA.

V lost 0 bases to trimming and J lost 4 bases, with 7 bases between them. This CDR3 spans 14 amino acids. Per the germline V gene, CDR1 is SGHRS and CDR2 is YFSETQ. In the source study's methods: Reference gene primer amplification yielded estimated nucleated cell counts. Method: immunoSEQ multiplex PCR; TCRdb's copy keeps in-frame clones and lacks some. That table gives V, J and clone size, and the DNA gave D and trimming. This sample has some 88,000 clones, with about 84% found just once. The source is a woman in her seventies with acute or convalescent COVID-19. The sequencing input was peripheral blood. The chain is built from TRBV5-1 and TRBJ2-2; D is possibly TRBD2 (5 bases). For the CDR3, the DNA is TGCGCCAGCAGCTTGGGAGGGTCCACCGGGGAGCTGTTTTTT. This encodes CASSLGGSTGELFF.